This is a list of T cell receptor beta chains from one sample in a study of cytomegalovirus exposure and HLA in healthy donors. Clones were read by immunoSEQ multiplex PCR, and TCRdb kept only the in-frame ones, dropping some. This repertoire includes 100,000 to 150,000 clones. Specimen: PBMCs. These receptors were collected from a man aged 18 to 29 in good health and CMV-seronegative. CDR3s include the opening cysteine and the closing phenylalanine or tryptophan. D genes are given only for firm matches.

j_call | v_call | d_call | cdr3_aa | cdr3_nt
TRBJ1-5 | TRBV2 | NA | CATNSRPYSNQPQHF | TGTGCCACCAACTCTCGCCCTTATAGCAATCAGCCCCAGCATTTT
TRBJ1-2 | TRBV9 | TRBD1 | CASSATGVYGYTF | TGTGCCAGCAGCGCGACAGGGGTCTATGGCTACACCTTC
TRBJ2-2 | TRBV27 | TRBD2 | CASRNNPGLATGELFF | TGTGCCAGCAGAAACAACCCGGGACTAGCGACCGGGGAGCTGTTTTTT
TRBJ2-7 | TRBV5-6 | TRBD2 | CASSPGGAYEQYF | TGTGCCAGCAGTCCCGGGGGGGCCTACGAGCAGTACTTC
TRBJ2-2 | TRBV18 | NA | CASSTAVGELFF | TGTGCCAGCTCCACGGCGGTCGGGGAGCTGTTTTTT
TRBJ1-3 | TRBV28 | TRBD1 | CASSSGQAGNTIYF | TGTGCCAGCAGTTCCGGACAGGCTGGAAACACCATATATTTT
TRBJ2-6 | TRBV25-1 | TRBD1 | CASSRRPGGAGANVLTF | TGTGCCAGCAGTAGGCGGCCAGGGGGCGCTGGGGCCAACGTCCTGACTTTC
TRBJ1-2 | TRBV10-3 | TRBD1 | CATARGRFYGYTF | TGTGCCACCGCCAGGGGGCGCTTCTATGGCTACACCTTC
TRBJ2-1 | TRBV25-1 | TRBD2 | CASSASPSGHSNNEQFF | TGTGCCAGCAGTGCGAGCCCTAGCGGGCACTCTAACAATGAGCAGTTCTTC
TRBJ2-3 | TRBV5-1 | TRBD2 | CASSLDTGTSGLRLTDTQYF | TGCGCCAGCAGCTTGGATACCGGGACTAGCGGTTTGAGGTTGACAGATACGCAGTATTTT
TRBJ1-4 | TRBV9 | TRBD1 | CADLSQDREKLFF | TGTGCCGACCTCAGCCAGGACAGGGAAAAACTGTTTTTT
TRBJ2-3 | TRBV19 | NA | CASSIGGVADTQYF | TGTGCCAGTAGTATAGGGGGCGTCGCAGATACGCAGTATTTT
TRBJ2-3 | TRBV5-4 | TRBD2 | CASSFRGGRTDTQYF | TGTGCCAGCAGCTTTCGGGGGGGTCGCACAGATACGCAGTATTTT
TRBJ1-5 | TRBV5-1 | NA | CASSYDRTYSNQPQHF | TGCGCCAGCAGTTACGACAGGACGTATAGCAATCAGCCCCAGCATTTT
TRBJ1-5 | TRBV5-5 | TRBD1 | CASSLGYDREWQPQHF | TGTGCCAGCAGCTTGGGTTATGACAGGGAATGGCAGCCCCAGCATTTT
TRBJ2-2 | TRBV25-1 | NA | CASSATGTGELFF | TGTGCCAGCAGCGCCACCGGGACCGGGGAGCTGTTTTTT
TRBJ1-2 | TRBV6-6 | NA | CASSGVSVREAGYTF | TGTGCCAGCAGTGGCGTGAGTGTCCGCGAGGCTGGCTACACCTTC
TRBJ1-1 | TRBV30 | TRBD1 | CAWEEGTAYTEAFF | TGTGCCTGGGAAGAGGGGACAGCTTACACTGAAGCTTTCTTT
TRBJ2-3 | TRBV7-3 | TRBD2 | CASSFLAGGYTDTQYF | TGTGCCAGCAGCTTCCTAGCGGGAGGGTATACAGATACGCAGTATTTT
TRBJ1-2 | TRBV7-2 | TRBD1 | CASSLYPGGNYGYTF | TGTGCCAGCAGCTTATACCCAGGGGGGAACTATGGCTACACCTTC
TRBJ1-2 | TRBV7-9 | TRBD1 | CASSASGTGEGYTF | TGTGCCAGCAGCGCCTCCGGGACAGGGGAGGGCTACACCTTC
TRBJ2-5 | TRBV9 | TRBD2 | CASSETSGGLQETQYF | TGTGCCAGCAGCGAGACTAGCGGGGGCCTCCAAGAGACCCAGTACTTC
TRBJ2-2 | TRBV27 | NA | CASSLTDNTGELFF | TGTGCCAGCAGTTTAACAGATAACACCGGGGAGCTGTTTTTT
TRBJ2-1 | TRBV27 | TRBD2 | CASSLSSGPYNEQFF | TGTGCCAGCAGTTTATCTAGCGGGCCATACAATGAGCAGTTCTTC
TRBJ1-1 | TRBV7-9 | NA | CASSPLTGNTEAFF | TGTGCCAGCAGCCCTCTAACCGGGAACACTGAAGCTTTCTTT
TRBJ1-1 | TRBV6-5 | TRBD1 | CASSWTGRNTEAFF | TGTGCCAGCAGTTGGACAGGGAGGAACACTGAAGCTTTCTTT
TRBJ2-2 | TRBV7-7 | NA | CASSPGTPSGELFF | TGTGCTAGCAGCCCTGGGACTCCTTCCGGGGAGCTGTTTTTT
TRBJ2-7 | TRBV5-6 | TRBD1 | CASSTLNRGYFDEQYF | TGTGCCAGCAGCACCCTAAACAGGGGTTATTTCGACGAGCAGTACTTC
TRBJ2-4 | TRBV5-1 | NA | CASSLMGHENIQYF | TGCGCCAGCAGCTTGATGGGACACGAAAACATTCAGTACTTC
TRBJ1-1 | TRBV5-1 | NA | CASSLVATNTEAFF | TGCGCCAGCAGCTTGGTAGCCACGAACACTGAAGCTTTCTTT
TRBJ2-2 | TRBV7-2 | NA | CASSPTGELFF | TGTGCCAGCAGTCCGACCGGGGAGCTGTTTTTT
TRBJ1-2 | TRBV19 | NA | CASSPTGNKGGYTF | TGTGCCAGTAGTCCGACAGGAAACAAGGGGGGCTACACCTTC
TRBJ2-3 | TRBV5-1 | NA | CASSWKPSVSSTDTQYF | TGCGCCAGCAGCTGGAAACCTAGCGTTTCTAGCACAGATACGCAGTATTTT